This record covers a single TCR beta chain. This entry comes from a study of Graves' ophthalmopathy and Graves' hyperthyroidism. Amplifying from RNA transcripts, the study obtained TCR beta CDR3 regions. A first-round RT-PCR used HTBI primers, followed by a second-round multiplex PCR. TCRdb re-called the multiplex PCR reads with MiXCR, one entry per CDR3 protein. The sample has hundreds of thousands of distinct CDR3 sequences, roughly 20% seen once. Germline-derived CDR1 and CDR2 are DFQATT and SNEGSKA (reference sequence). The V and J ends lost 3 bases and 2 bases respectively, with 13 bases between them. This CDR3 has 14 residues. From fresh peripheral blood, 10 ml in volume, the PBMCs were obtained.

Sequencing was done on a sample of peripheral blood. The gene calls are TRBV20-1 and TRBJ2-5; D may be TRBD2 (6 bases). The source of this sequence is a woman under 30 with stable Graves' hyperthyroidism. This CDR3 is CSASRELVQETQYF. DNA for the CDR3: TGCAGTGCTAGTCGGGAGTTAGTACAAGAGACCCAGTACTTC.